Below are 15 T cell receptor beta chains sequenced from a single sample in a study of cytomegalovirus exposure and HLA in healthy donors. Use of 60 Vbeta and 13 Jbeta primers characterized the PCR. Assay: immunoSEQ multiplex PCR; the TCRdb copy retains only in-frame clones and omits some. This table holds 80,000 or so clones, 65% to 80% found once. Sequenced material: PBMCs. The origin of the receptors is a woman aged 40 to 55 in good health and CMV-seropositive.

For the CDR3, the DNA is TGTGCCAGCAGTGCGGCGGACAGGGGGTACGAGCAGTACTTC. Translated, it gives CASSAADRGYEQYF. The chain combines TRBV6-6 with TRBJ2-7; 10 positions match TRBD1. Germline CDR1 MNHNY, CDR2 SVGAGI (reference sequence). J was trimmed by 4 bases and V by 5 bases; bases with no gene match: 5. CDR3 size: 14 residues.

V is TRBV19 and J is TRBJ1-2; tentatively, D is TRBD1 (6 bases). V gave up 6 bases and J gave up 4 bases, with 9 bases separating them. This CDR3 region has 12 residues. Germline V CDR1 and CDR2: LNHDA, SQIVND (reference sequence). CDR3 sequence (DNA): TGTGCCAGTAGGACAGGTCTCTATGGCTACACCTTC. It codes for CASRTGLYGYTF.

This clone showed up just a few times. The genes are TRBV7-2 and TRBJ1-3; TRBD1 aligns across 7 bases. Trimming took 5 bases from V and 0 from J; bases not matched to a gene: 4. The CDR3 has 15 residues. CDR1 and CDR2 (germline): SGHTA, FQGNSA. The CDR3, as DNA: TGTGCCAGCAGCGCGGGGACAGCCTCTGGAAACACCATATATTTT. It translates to CASSAGTASGNTIYF.

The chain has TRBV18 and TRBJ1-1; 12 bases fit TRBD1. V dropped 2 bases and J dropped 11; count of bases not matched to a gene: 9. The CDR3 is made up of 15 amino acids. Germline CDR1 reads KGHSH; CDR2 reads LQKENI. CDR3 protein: CASSPGTGGPLGAFF. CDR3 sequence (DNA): TGTGCCAGCTCACCAGGGACAGGGGGCCCCCTCGGGGCTTTCTTT.

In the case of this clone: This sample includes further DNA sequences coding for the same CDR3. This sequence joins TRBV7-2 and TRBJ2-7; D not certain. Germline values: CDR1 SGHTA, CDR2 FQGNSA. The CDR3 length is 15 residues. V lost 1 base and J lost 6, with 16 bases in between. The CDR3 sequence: CASSLGASTSREQYF. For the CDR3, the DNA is TGTGCCAGCAGCTTAGGGGCCAGCACTTCGCGCGAGCAGTACTTC.

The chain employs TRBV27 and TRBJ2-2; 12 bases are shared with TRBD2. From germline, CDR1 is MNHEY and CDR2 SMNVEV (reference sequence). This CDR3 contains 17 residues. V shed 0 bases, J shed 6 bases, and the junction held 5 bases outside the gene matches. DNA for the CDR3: TGTGCCAGCAGTTTATCGCTAGCGGGAGGGCCCCCCGGGGAGCTGTTTTTT. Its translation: CASSLSLAGGPPGELFF.

CDR3 residues: CASSLLRQGAEDGYTF. In DNA form, the CDR3 reads TGCGCCAGCAGCTTGCTCCGACAGGGGGCTGAGGATGGCTACACCTTC. The chain links TRBV5-1 to TRBJ1-2; 10 nucleotides agree with TRBD1. The CDR3 has 16 amino acids. The germline CDR1 and CDR2 sequences are SGHRS and YFSETQ. The junction had 9 bases not matched to a gene; V was cut back by 1 base and J by 6 bases.

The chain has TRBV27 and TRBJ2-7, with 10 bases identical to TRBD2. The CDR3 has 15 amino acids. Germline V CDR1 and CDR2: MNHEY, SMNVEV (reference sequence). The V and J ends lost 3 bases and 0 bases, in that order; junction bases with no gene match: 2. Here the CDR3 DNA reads TGTGCCAGCAGTTTGGCTAGCGGGAGCTCCTACGAGCAGTACTTC. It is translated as CASSLASGSSYEQYF.

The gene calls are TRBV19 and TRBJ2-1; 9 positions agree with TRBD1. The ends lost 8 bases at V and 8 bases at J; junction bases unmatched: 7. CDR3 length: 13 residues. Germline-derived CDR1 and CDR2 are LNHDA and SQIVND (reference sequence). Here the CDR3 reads CASEGQGDYEQFF. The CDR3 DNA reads TGTGCCAGTGAGGGACAGGGAGACTATGAGCAGTTCTTC.

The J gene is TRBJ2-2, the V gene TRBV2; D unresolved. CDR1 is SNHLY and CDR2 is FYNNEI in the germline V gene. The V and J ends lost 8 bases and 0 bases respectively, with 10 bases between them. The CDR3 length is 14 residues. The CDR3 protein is CASQTETNTGELFF. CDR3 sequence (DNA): TGTGCCAGCCAGACGGAGACGAACACCGGGGAGCTGTTTTTT.

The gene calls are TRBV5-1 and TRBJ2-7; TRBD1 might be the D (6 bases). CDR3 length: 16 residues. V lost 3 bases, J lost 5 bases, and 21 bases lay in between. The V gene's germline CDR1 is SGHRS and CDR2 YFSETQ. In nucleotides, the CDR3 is TGCGCCAGCAGCTCAACATCCGGGACATTAGCCCACGAGCAGTACTTC. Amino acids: CASSSTSGTLAHEQYF.

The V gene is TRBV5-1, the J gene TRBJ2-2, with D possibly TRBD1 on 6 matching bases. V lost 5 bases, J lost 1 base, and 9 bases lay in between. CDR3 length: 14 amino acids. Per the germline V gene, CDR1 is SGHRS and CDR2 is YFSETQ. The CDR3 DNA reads TGCGCCAGCAGTCTGACAGGGAACACCGGGGAGCTGTTTTTT. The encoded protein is CASSLTGNTGELFF.

The CDR3, as DNA: TGTGCCAGCAGTGAACCCTCACAGGGCTATGGCTACACCTTC. Amino acids: CASSEPSQGYGYTF. The chain carries TRBV25-1 and TRBJ1-2; TRBD1 might be the D (6 bases). Trimming shortened V by 2 bases and J by 4 bases, and 11 bases separated the two germline ends. There are 14 residues in the CDR3. Germline CDR1 is MGHDK and CDR2 is SYGVNS.

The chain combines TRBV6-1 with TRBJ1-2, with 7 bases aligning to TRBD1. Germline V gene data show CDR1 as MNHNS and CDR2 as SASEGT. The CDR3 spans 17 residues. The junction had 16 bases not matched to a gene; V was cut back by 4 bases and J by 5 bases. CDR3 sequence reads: CASSGTGGKTGAYGYTF. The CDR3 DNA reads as TGTGCCAGCAGTGGCACTGGGGGGAAAACAGGGGCTTATGGCTACACCTTC.

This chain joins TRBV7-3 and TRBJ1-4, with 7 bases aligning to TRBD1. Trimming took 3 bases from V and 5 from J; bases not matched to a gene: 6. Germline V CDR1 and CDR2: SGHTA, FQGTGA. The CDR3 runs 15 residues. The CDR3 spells CASSFTDRPNEKLFF. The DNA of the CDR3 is TGTGCCAGCAGCTTTACGGACAGGCCCAATGAAAAACTGTTTTTT.